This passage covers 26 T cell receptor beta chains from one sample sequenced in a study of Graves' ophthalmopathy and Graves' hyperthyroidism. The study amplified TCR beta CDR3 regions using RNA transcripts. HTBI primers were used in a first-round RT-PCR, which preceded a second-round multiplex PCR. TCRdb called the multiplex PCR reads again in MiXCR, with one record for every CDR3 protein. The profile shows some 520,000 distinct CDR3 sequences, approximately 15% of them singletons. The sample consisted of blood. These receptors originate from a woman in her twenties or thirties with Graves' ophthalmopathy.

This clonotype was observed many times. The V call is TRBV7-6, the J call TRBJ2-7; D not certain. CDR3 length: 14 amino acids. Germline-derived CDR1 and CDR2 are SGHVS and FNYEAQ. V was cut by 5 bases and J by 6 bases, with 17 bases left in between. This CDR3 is CASSPPGRSTEQYF. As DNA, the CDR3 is TGTGCCAGCAGCCCCCCGGGTAGAAGCACCGAGCAGTACTTC. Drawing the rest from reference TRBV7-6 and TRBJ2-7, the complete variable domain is GAGVSQSPRYKVTKRGQDVALRCDPISGHVSLYWYRQALGQGPEFLTYFNYEAQQDKSGLPNDRFSAERPEGSISTLTIQRTEQRDSAMYRCASSPPGRSTEQYFGPGTRLTVT.

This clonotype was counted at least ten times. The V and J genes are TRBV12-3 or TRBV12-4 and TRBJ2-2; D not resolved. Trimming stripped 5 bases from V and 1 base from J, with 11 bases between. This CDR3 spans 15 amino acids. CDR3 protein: CASSAEFVNTGELFF. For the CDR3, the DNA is TGTGCCAGCAGTGCGGAGTTTGTGAACACCGGGGAGCTGTTTTTT.

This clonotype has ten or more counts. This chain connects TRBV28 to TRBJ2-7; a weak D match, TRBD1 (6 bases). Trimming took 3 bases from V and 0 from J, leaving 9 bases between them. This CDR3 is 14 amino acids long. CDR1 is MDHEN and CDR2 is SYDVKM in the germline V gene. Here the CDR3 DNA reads TGTGCCAGCAGTTTTCGGACAGCCTCCTACGAGCAGTACTTC. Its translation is CASSFRTASYEQYF.

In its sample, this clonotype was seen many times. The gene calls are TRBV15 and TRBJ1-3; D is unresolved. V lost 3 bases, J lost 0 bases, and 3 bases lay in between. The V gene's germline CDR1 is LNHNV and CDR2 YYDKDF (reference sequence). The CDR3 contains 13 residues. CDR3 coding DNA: TGTGCCACCAGCAGTCCCTCTGGAAACACCATATATTTT. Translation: CATSSPSGNTIYF.

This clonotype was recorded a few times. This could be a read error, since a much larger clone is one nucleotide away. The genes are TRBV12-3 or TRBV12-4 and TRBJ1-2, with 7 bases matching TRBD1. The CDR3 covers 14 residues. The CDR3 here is CASSLGDRALGFTF. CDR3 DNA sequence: TGTGCCAGCAGTTTAGGCGACAGGGCCCTTGGCTTCACCTTC.

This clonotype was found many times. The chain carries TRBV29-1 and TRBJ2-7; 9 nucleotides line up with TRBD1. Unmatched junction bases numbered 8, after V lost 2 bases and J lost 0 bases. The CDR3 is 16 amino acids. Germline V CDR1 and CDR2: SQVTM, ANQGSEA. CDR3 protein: CSVERPGQGPSYEQYF. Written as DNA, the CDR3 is TGCAGCGTTGAACGACCAGGACAGGGGCCCTCCTACGAGCAGTACTTC.

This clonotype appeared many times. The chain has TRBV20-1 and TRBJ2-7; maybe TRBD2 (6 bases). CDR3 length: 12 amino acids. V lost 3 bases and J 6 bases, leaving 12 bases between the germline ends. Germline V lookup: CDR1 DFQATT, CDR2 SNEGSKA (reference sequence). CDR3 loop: CSASGRGPEQYF. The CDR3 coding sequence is TGCAGTGCTAGCGGGAGAGGCCCCGAGCAGTACTTC.

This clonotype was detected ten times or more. This CDR3 is CASSLTRGEIGYTF. CDR3 coding DNA: TGTGCCAGCAGCTTAACCAGGGGGGAGATTGGCTACACCTTC. The chain joins TRBV11-2 to TRBJ1-2, with TRBD1 identical over 7 bases. Germline CDR1 reads SGHAT; CDR2 reads FQNNGV. The CDR3 length is 14 residues. Trimming at V came to 2 bases and at J to 7 bases, leaving 7 bases not matched to a gene.

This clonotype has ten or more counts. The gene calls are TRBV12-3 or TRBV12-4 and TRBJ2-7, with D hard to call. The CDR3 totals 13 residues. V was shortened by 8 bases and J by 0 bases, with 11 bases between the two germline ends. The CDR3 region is CASQLRSSYEQYF. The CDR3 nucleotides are TGTGCCAGCCAACTGAGAAGCTCCTACGAGCAGTACTTC.

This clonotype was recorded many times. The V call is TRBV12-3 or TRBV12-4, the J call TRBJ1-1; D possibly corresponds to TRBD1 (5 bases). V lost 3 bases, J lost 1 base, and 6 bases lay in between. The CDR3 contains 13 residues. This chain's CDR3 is CASSFTGNTEAFF. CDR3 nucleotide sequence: TGTGCCAGCAGTTTTACAGGGAACACTGAAGCTTTCTTT.

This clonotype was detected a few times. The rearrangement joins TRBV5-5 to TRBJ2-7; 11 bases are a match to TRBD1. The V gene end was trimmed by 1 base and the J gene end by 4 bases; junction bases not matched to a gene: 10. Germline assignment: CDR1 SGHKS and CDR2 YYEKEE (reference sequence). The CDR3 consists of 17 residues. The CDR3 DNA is TGTGCCAGCAGCTTGTTCGGGACAGGGGGTTCCCGGTACGAGCAGTACTTC. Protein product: CASSLFGTGGSRYEQYF.

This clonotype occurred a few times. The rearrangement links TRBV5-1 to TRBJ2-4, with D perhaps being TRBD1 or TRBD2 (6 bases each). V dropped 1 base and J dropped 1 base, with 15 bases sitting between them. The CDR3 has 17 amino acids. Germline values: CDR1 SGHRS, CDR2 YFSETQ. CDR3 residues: CASSLFLRGGAKNIQYF. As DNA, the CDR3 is TGCGCCAGCAGCTTGTTTTTGAGAGGGGGGGCCAAAAACATTCAGTACTTC.

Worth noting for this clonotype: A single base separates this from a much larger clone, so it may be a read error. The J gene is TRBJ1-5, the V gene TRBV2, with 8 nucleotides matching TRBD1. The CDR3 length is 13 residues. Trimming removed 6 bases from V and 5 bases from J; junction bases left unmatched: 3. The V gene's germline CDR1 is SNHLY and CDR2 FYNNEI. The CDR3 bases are TGTGCCAGCAGCGTGGACAGGGATCAGCCCCAGCATTTT. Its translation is CASSVDRDQPQHF.

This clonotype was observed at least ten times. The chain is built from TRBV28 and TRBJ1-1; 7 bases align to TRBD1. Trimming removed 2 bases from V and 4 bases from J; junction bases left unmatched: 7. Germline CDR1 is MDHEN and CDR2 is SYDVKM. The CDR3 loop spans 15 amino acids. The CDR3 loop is CASSLVWDSGTEAFF. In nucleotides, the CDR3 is TGTGCCAGCAGTTTAGTTTGGGACAGTGGCACTGAAGCTTTCTTT.

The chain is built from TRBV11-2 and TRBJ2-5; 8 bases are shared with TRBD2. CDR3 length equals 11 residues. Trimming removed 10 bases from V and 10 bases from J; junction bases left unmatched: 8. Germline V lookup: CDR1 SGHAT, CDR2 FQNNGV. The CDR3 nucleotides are TGTGCCACAGCCGGGGGGGGAGGCCAGTACTTC. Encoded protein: CATAGGGGQYF.

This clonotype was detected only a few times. CDR3 sequence: CASSLQSMNTEAFF. The CDR3, as DNA: TGTGCCAGCAGTTTGCAGAGCATGAACACTGAAGCTTTCTTT. The chain joins TRBV12-3 or TRBV12-4 to TRBJ1-1; no clear D gene. The CDR3 has 14 amino acids. The V gene lost 3 bases and the J gene lost 0 bases, with 8 bases spanning the gap.

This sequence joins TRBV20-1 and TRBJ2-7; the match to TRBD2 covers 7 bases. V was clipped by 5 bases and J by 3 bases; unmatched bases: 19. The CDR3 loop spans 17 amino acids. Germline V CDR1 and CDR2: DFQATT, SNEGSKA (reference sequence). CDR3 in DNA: TGCAGTGCTGTCGACAGCCTCGGTTCCAGCGGGATCTACGAGCAGTACTTC. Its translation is CSAVDSLGSSGIYEQYF.

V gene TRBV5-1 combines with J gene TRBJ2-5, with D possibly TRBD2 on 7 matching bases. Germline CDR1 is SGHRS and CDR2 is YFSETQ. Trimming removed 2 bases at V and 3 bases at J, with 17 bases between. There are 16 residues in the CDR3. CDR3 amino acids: CASSLQGQRGEETQYF. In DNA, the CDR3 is TGCGCCAGCAGCTTACAGGGCCAGCGGGGAGAAGAGACCCAGTACTTC.

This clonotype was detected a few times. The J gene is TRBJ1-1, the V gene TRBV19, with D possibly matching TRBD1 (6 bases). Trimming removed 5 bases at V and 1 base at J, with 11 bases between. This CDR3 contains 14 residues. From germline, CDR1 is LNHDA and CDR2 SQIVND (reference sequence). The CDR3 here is CASSGGASNTEAFF. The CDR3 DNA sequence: TGTGCCAGTAGTGGGGGGGCCTCGAACACTGAAGCTTTCTTT.

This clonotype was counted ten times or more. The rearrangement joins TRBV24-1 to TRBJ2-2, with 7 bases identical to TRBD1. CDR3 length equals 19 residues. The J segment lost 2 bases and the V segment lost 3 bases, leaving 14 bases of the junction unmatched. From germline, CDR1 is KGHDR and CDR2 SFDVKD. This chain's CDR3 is CATSDRLITGTENTGELFF. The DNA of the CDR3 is TGTGCCACCAGTGATCGCTTGATAACCGGGACAGAAAACACCGGGGAGCTGTTTTTT.

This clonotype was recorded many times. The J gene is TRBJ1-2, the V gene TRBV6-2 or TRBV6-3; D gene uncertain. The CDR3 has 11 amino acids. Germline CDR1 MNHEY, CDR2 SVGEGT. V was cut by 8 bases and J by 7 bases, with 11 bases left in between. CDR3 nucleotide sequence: TGTGCCAGCGGCAACATGGGTGGCTACACCTTC. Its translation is CASGNMGGYTF.

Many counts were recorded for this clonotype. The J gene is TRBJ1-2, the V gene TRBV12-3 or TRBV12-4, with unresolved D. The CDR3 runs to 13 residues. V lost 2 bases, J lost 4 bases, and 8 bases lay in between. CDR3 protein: CASSLSAVYGYTF. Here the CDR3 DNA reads TGTGCCAGCAGTTTATCGGCAGTCTATGGCTACACCTTC.

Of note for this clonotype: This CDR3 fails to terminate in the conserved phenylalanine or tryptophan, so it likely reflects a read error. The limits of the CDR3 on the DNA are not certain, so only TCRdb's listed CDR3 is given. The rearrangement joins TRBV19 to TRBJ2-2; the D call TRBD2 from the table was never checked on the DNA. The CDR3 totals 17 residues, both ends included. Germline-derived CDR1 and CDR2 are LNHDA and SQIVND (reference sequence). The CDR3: CASSIRLLAVVTGELWL.

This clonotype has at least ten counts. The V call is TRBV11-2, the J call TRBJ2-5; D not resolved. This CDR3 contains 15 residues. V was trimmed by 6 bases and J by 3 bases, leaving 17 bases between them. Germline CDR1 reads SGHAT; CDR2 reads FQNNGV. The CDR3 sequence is CASRRRPAAEETQYF. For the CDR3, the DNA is TGTGCCAGCAGGCGTCGGCCGGCAGCTGAAGAGACCCAGTACTTC.

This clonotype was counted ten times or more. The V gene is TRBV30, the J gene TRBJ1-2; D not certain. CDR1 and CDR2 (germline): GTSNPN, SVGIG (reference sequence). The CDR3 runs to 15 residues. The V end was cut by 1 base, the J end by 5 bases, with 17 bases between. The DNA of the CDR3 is TGTGCCTGGAGTGGACTGACCCCGGCAGAATATGGCTACACCTTC. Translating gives CAWSGLTPAEYGYTF.

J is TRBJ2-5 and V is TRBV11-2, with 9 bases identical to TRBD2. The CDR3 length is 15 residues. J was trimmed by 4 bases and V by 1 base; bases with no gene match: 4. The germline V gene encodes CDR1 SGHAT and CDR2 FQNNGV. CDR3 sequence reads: CASSLGTSAGETQYF. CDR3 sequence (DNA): TGTGCCAGCAGCTTAGGGACTAGCGCGGGAGAGACCCAGTACTTC.